The entry that follows covers one T cell receptor (beta chain) sequence. The CDR3 loop spans 21 amino acids. The J segment lost 5 bases and the V segment lost 1 base, leaving 19 bases of the junction unmatched. Germline V gene lookup returns CDR1 SGHRS and CDR2 YFSETQ. The data derive from a study of CD8 T cells in Susac syndrome. Random hexamers primed reverse transcription of about 0.45 to 1 ug RNA. One entry per CDR3 protein, called by TCRdb with MiXCR from the immunoSEQ multiplex PCR reads. The table lists roughly 200,000 distinct CDR3 sequences, roughly 94% of them singletons. Sequencing of TCR beta was undertaken in CD8+ and CD4+ T cells derived from blood. TEMRA cells were FACS-enriched, with CD8+ and CD4+ T cells isolated negatively.

The V and J genes are TRBV5-1 and TRBJ2-1; TRBD2 matches 12 bases. This TCR was sampled from a human donor with Susac syndrome. The sample consisted of CD4+ T cells from PBMCs. CDR3 sequence reads: CASSLKRPPLAGGLYHNEQFF. CDR3 DNA: TGCGCCAGCAGCTTGAAGCGGCCCCCACTAGCGGGAGGTCTGTACCACAATGAGCAGTTCTTC.